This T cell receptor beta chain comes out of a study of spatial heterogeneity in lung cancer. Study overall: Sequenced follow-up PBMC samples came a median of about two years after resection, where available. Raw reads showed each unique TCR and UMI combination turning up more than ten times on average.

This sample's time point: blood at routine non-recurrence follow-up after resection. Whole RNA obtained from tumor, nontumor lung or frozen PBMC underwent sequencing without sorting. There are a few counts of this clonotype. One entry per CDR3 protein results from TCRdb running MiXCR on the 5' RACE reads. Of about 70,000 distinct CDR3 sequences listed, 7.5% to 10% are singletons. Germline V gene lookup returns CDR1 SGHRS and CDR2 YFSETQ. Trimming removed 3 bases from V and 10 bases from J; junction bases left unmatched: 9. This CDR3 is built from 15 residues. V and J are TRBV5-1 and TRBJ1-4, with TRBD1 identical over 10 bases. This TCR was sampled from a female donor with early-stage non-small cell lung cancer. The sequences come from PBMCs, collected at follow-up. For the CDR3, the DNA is TGCGCCAGCAGCTCCCCGGACAGGGGGGAGGGAAAACTGTTTTTT. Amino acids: CASSSPDRGEGKLFF. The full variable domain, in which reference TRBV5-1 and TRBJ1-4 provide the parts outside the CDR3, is KAGVTQTPRYLIKTRGQQVTLSCSPISGHRSVSWYQQTPGQGLQFLFEYFSETQRNKGNFPGRFSGRQFSNSRSEMNVSTLELGDSALYLCASSSPDRGEGKLFFGSGTQLSVL.